The present entry profiles one T cell receptor (beta chain) with its context. Its antigen is undetermined. Profiling relied on immunoSEQ multiplex PCR, and the TCRdb table lists in-frame clones only, not all of them. The sample table includes about 140,000 clones. This specimen belongs to a study of T cell responses to AZD1222 COVID-19 vaccine. The study, taken as a whole, reports: Reportedly, close to half of spike-specific TCRs are directed against unmutated variant regions.

The source material was peripheral blood. The source is an adult in good health.

For the CDR3, the DNA is TGTGCCAGCAGCTATCTAGCGGGGGGCAACAATGAGCAGTTCTTC. Its protein is CASSYLAGGNNEQFF. The V call is TRBV28, the J call TRBJ2-1; 11 bases fit TRBD2. This CDR3 spans 15 amino acids. Germline V gene sequence: CDR1 MDHEN, CDR2 SYDVKM. The junction had 6 bases not matched to a gene; V was cut back by 6 bases and J by 5 bases.